Shown below are 20 T cell receptor beta chains from a single sample sequenced in a study of blood T cells in healthy people across ages. A second PCR, run for about 7 to 11 cycles, used a sample-barcoded 5' primer plus a J-beta primer mix. TCRdb independently ran MiXCR on the 5' RACE reads; one entry per CDR3 protein. The table lists about 1.8 million distinct CDR3 sequences, 49% of them singletons, with about 2.1% in the top ten. Sequenced sample: blood. Receptor source: a woman aged 40 to 49 in good health.

The chain is built from TRBV11-1 and TRBJ2-5; perhaps TRBD1 as D (6 bases). Germline V gene lookup returns CDR1 SGHAT and CDR2 FQDESV (reference sequence). CDR3 length: 14 amino acids. Deletions cut 4 bases from V and 4 bases from J, with 13 bases between. In DNA form, the CDR3 reads TGTGCCAGCAGCTGGGGGCCAAGGGGAGAGACCCAGTACTTC. It is translated as CASSWGPRGETQYF.

A note on this clonotype: At one boundary the junction diverges from the germline segment, which might be a read error. This rearrangement joins TRBV28 to TRBJ2-5; TRBD2 matches 12 bases. There are 17 residues in the CDR3. The germline V gene has CDR1 MDHEN and CDR2 SYDVKM. This CDR3 is CAGSYGPSGGADETQYF. In DNA, the CDR3 is TGTGCCGGCAGTTATGGGCCTAGCGGGGGGGCCGATGAGACCCAGTACTTC. Complete variable domain (other parts from reference TRBV28 and TRBJ2-5): DVKVTQSSRYLVKRTGEKVFLECVQDMDHENMFWYRQDPGLGLRLIYFSYDVKMKEKGDIPEGYSVSREKKERFSLILESASTNQTSMYLCAGSYGPSGGADETQYFGPGTRLLVL.

DNA of the CDR3: TGTGCCATCAGTGTTGCCTCAAGGACAGATGGCTACACCTTC. Its protein product is CAISVASRTDGYTF. This chain links TRBV10-3 with TRBJ1-2; weak D call: TRBD1 (6 bases). The CDR3 is 14 amino acids. Per germline, CDR1 ENHRY and CDR2 SYGVKD. Deletions cut 4 bases from V and 6 bases from J, with 15 bases between.

This clonotype has just one count. This chain uses TRBV5-6 with TRBJ1-2; D unclear. V dropped 5 bases and J dropped 8 bases, with 13 bases sitting between them. CDR1 and CDR2 from the germline V gene are SGHDT and YYEEEE. The CDR3 extends over 12 amino acids. The CDR3 sequence is CASRQTRGGYTF. CDR3 DNA: TGTGCCAGCAGACAAACTAGAGGCGGCTACACCTTC.

The chain has TRBV12-3 or TRBV12-4 and TRBJ2-1; D might be TRBD2 (6 bases). The CDR3 has 16 residues. Trimming pared 6 bases from V and 10 bases from J, leaving 25 bases between. Here the CDR3 DNA reads TGTGCCAGCAGGGGGGTGGGGGGACCCTCCCCTAAGGAGCAGTTCTTC. Translating gives CASRGVGGPSPKEQFF.

The V gene is TRBV20-1, the J gene TRBJ2-4; maybe TRBD2 (5 bases). Trimming removed 5 bases from V and 1 base from J, with 12 bases in between. Germline CDR1 reads DFQATT; CDR2 reads SNEGSKA (reference sequence). CDR3 size: 14 residues. Here the CDR3 DNA reads TGCAGTGCTGGGGTAGGGAGCGCCAAAAACATTCAGTACTTC. This encodes CSAGVGSAKNIQYF.

The CDR3 region has the DNA TGCGCCAGCAGCATAGGGACGCACCACAGTGAGCAGTTCTTC. Translated, it gives CASSIGTHHSEQFF. The rearrangement joins TRBV5-1 to TRBJ2-1; perhaps D is TRBD1 or TRBD2 (5 bases each). V lost 4 bases and J 9 bases, leaving 17 bases between the germline ends. This CDR3 is built from 14 residues. The germline CDR1 and CDR2 sequences are SGHRS and YFSETQ.

In its sample, this clonotype was seen many times. The chain joins TRBV5-1 to TRBJ2-5; 7 bases are a match to TRBD2. The CDR3 spans 14 residues. From germline, CDR1 is SGHRS and CDR2 YFSETQ. With V trimmed by 1 base and J by 2 bases, 2 bases remained unmatched. CDR3 nucleotides: TGCGCCAGCAGCTTGTGGGGGGGACAAGAGACCCAGTACTTC. Its translation is CASSLWGGQETQYF.

The chain has TRBV15 and TRBJ2-5; the D gene is possibly TRBD2 (5 bases). This CDR3 has 16 amino acids. The germline CDR1 and CDR2 sequences are LNHNV and YYDKDF (reference sequence). V lost 1 base to trimming and J lost 4 bases, with 16 bases between them. The CDR3: CATSRVEVRERETQYF. The CDR3 nucleotides are TGTGCCACCAGCAGAGTGGAGGTGAGGGAGCGAGAGACCCAGTACTTC.

V is TRBV24-1 and J is TRBJ2-1; D gene uncertain. This CDR3 is built from 17 residues. Trimming shortened V by 4 bases and J by 2 bases, and 17 bases separated the two germline ends. The germline V gene has CDR1 KGHDR and CDR2 SFDVKD. The CDR3 loop reads CATSDQALGGAYNEQFF. The CDR3 DNA reads as TGTGCCACCAGTGACCAAGCCCTAGGTGGGGCCTACAATGAGCAGTTCTTC.

This clonotype was observed a few times. V is TRBV5-1 and J is TRBJ2-5; maybe TRBD1 (5 bases). The CDR3 totals 15 residues. The germline V and J ends were trimmed by 4 bases and 5 bases, with 18 bases remaining between them. Per the germline V gene, CDR1 is SGHRS and CDR2 is YFSETQ. The CDR3 DNA sequence: TGCGCCAGCAGCCCTAGACCGGACCACAGGGAGACCCAGTACTTC. It specifies CASSPRPDHRETQYF. Full variable domain (rest looked up from reference TRBV5-1 and TRBJ2-5): KAGVTQTPRYLIKTRGQQVTLSCSPISGHRSVSWYQQTPGQGLQFLFEYFSETQRNKGNFPGRFSGRQFSNSRSEMNVSTLELGDSALYLCASSPRPDHRETQYFGPGTRLLVL.

V gene TRBV5-1 combines with J gene TRBJ2-5, with TRBD2 as a possible D gene (6 bases). CDR1 and CDR2 (germline): SGHRS, YFSETQ. The CDR3 has 11 residues. Between the trimmed V and J ends, which lost 4 bases and 8 bases, there was a span of 9 bases. The CDR3 coding sequence is TGCGCCAGCAGCCCAGGACTAACCCAGTACTTC. Amino acid sequence: CASSPGLTQYF.

The DNA for the CDR3 is TGTGCCACCAGCAGAGATTTCACCTTAGGGGCCACCCAAGAGACCCAGTACTTC. Residues: CATSRDFTLGATQETQYF. This chain connects TRBV15 to TRBJ2-5; tentative D call: TRBD1 (5 bases). V gave up 0 bases and J gave up 1 base, with 18 bases separating them. Per germline, CDR1 LNHNV and CDR2 YYDKDF (reference sequence). CDR3 length: 18 residues.

The J gene is TRBJ2-7, the V gene TRBV11-1; 10 nucleotides align to TRBD2. CDR1 is SGHAT, CDR2 FQDESV, per germline (reference sequence). There are 17 residues in the CDR3. V lost 5 bases, J lost 0 bases, and 10 bases stayed unmatched. The CDR3 is CASSPRAGTSDSYEQYF. Here the CDR3 DNA reads TGTGCCAGCAGCCCCAGGGCCGGGACTAGCGACTCCTACGAGCAGTACTTC.

The rearrangement uses TRBV20-1 and TRBJ2-5, with a weak D call TRBD2 (5 bases). Per germline, CDR1 DFQATT and CDR2 SNEGSKA (reference sequence). V was shortened by 0 bases and J by 5 bases, with 16 bases between the two germline ends. The CDR3 loop spans 15 amino acids. CDR3 amino acids: CSARESAGQGETQYF. Here the CDR3 DNA reads TGCAGTGCTAGAGAATCGGCGGGTCAAGGGGAGACCCAGTACTTC.

The chain combines TRBV20-1 with TRBJ1-1; D gene unclear. The CDR3 length is 11 residues. The V end lost 6 bases, the J end lost 8 bases, and 13 bases lay between the germline ends. From germline, CDR1 is DFQATT and CDR2 SNEGSKA (reference sequence). CDR3 DNA: TGCAGTGCCGACGGACTAGTCGAAGCTTTCTTT. Protein product: CSADGLVEAFF.

The chain recombines TRBV4-1 with TRBJ2-5; D might be TRBD1 (6 bases). Trimming removed 2 bases from V and 9 bases from J, with 16 bases in between. CDR3 size: 14 residues. Germline V gives CDR1 MGHRA, CDR2 YSYEKL. Here the CDR3 reads CASSQPTGARAQYF. The CDR3 nucleotides read TGCGCCAGCAGCCAACCGACAGGAGCGAGGGCCCAGTACTTC.

This clonotype was counted between two and nine times. The J gene is TRBJ2-5, the V gene TRBV7-2, with D perhaps TRBD2 (5 bases). The CDR3 is 14 amino acids. Germline V gene sequence: CDR1 SGHTA, CDR2 FQGNSA. Trimming stripped 1 base from V and 4 bases from J, with 10 bases between. Written as DNA, the CDR3 is TGTGCCAGCAGCTTAGTCGGGGATGTAGAGACCCAGTACTTC. This encodes CASSLVGDVETQYF.

This clonotype was observed a handful of times. The chain uses TRBV7-2 and TRBJ2-1, with D possibly TRBD2 on 6 matching bases. Trimming cost V 9 bases and J 6 bases, with 12 bases left between them. CDR3 length equals 12 residues. Germline V gene sequence: CDR1 SGHTA, CDR2 FQGNSA. The CDR3 protein is CASGRRFNEQFF. As DNA, the CDR3 is TGTGCCAGTGGGAGGAGATTCAATGAGCAGTTCTTC.

This clonotype was recorded a few times. The chain links TRBV4-1 to TRBJ1-5; D perhaps matches TRBD1 (5 bases). The CDR3 is made up of 16 amino acids. The V gene's germline CDR1 is MGHRA and CDR2 YSYEKL. The ends were cut back, 2 bases at V and 4 bases at J, with 15 bases in the middle. The CDR3 nucleotides read TGCGCCAGCAGCCAATTCGGGGGTGCCTCAAATCAGCCCCAGCATTTT. Its protein is CASSQFGGASNQPQHF.